The source of this T cell receptor beta chain is a study of control samples from healthy donors and cancer patients. The repertoire was sequenced with immunoSEQ multiplex PCR; TCRdb's copy has only in-frame clones and lacks some. The sample consists of around 70,000 clones, approximately 94% of them appearing once. The germline V gene has CDR1 MGHRA and CDR2 YSYEKL. V lost 2 bases, J lost 4 bases, and 3 bases stayed unmatched. The CDR3 has 15 amino acids. This receptor was obtained from a woman between 25 and 40 years old in good health. The chain has TRBV4-1 and TRBJ1-3, with TRBD1 matching 9 bases. The sample consisted of blood. The CDR3 loop is CASSQNRGQGNTIYF. Written as DNA, the CDR3 is TGCGCCAGCAGCCAAAACAGGGGGCAAGGAAACACCATATATTTT.